Presented here are 4 T cell receptor beta chains from one specimen sequenced in a study of T cells in Graves' hyperthyroidism and ophthalmopathy. Amplification of TCR beta CDR3 regions was performed using RNA transcripts as template. With the HTBI primer set, the TCR CDR3 went through a first round of RT-PCR. TCRdb re-called the multiplex PCR reads with MiXCR, one entry per CDR3 protein. The top ten hold approximately 3.8% of the sample, which has under 650,000 distinct CDR3 sequences, around 15% seen once. The sequencing input was blood. The source of these receptors is a woman aged 25 to 39 with Graves' hyperthyroidism.

This clonotype was seen at least ten times. V usage is TRBV12-3 or TRBV12-4 and J usage is TRBJ2-3; D is possibly TRBD2 (6 bases). The CDR3 totals 13 residues. V lost 4 bases and J 9 bases, leaving 14 bases between the germline ends. This CDR3 is CASSWKFSGTQYF. The DNA for the CDR3 is TGTGCCAGCAGTTGGAAATTTAGCGGAACGCAGTATTTT.

The chain employs TRBV5-1 and TRBJ1-4; the match to TRBD1 covers 9 bases. This CDR3 is 14 amino acids long. CDR1 and CDR2 from the germline V gene are SGHRS and YFSETQ. V lost 4 bases, J lost 6 bases, and 4 bases stayed unmatched. This chain's CDR3 is CASSTGQGDEKLFF. The CDR3 DNA follows: TGCGCCAGCAGCACGGGACAGGGAGATGAAAAACTGTTTTTT.

This clonotype has only a few counts. The genes are TRBV6-5 and TRBJ1-5; 8 bases match TRBD1. Germline V CDR1 and CDR2: MNHEY, SVGAGI. The trim removed 0 bases at V and 4 bases at J, leaving 5 bases unmatched. This CDR3 comprises 16 residues. CDR3 sequence (DNA): TGTGCCAGCAGTTACTCGGATACAGGGGGGAATCAGCCCCAGCATTTT. Its translation: CASSYSDTGGNQPQHF.

Regarding this clonotype: Since the CDR3 does not end with the conserved phenylalanine or tryptophan, this likely comes from a read error. The chain has TRBV5-1 and TRBJ2-5; unclear D gene. The germline CDR1 and CDR2 sequences are SGHRS and YFSETQ. The CDR3 runs to 13 residues. V shed 0 bases and J shed 2 bases, with 5 bases lying between them. The CDR3, as DNA: TGCGCCAGCAGCTTGGGGATTCAAGAGACCCAGTACCTC. The encoded protein is CASSLGIQETQYL.